A single sample gave rise to the 14 T cell receptor beta chains below, sequenced in a study of blood T cell repertoires in COVID-19. Assay used: immunoSEQ multiplex PCR; TCRdb lists only in-frame clones, some missing. The table has roughly 270,000 clones, roughly 90% seen once; the top ten hold over 8%. The specimen sequenced was peripheral blood. These receptors all come from a young man with active or convalescent COVID-19.

The genes are TRBV4-1 and TRBJ2-7; TRBD1 might be the D (6 bases). Germline V lookup: CDR1 MGHRA, CDR2 YSYEKL. The CDR3 covers 16 residues. The V end was cut by 0 bases, the J end by 3 bases, with 15 bases between. This CDR3 is CASSQEGPTGIYEQYF. The CDR3 DNA follows: TGCGCCAGCAGCCAAGAGGGTCCTACAGGGATCTACGAGCAGTACTTC.

V is TRBV3-1 (or the pseudogene TRBV3-2) and J is TRBJ2-3; 13 nucleotides align to TRBD2. After removal of 6 bases from V and 15 bases from J, the junction contained 6 bases not matched to a gene. The CDR3 is 12 amino acids. Germline-derived CDR1 and CDR2 are LGHDT and YNNKEL (reference sequence). Here the CDR3 reads CASSLGLAGVYF. The CDR3 nucleotides read TGTGCCAGCAGTCTCGGACTAGCGGGGGTTTATTTT.

V and J are TRBV5-1 and TRBJ1-2; 7 bases are a match to TRBD1. Losses at the gene ends were 4 bases for V and 4 bases for J; bases not matched to a gene: 7. The CDR3 has 14 residues. Germline lookup yields CDR1 SGHRS and CDR2 YFSETQ. The CDR3 is CASSAQGQPYGYTF. Here the CDR3 DNA reads TGCGCCAGCAGCGCCCAGGGACAGCCCTATGGCTACACCTTC.

This chain links TRBV11-2 with TRBJ2-1; TRBD1 matches 10 bases. Trimming removed 4 bases from V and 4 bases from J; junction bases left unmatched: 10. The CDR3 has 17 residues. In germline, CDR1 is SGHAT, CDR2 FQNNGV. As DNA, the CDR3 is TGTGCCAGCAGCTCTTTACTAGGGACAGGGGCGTACAATGAGCAGTTCTTC. Protein: CASSSLLGTGAYNEQFF.

The rearrangement links TRBV4-1 to TRBJ1-5; perhaps TRBD1 as D (6 bases). The CDR3 is 17 residues long. With 4 bases removed from V and 4 bases from J, the gap between germline ends came to 20 bases. Germline V CDR1 and CDR2: MGHRA, YSYEKL. CDR3: CASSLPPDGGRNQPQHF. DNA of the CDR3: TGCGCCAGCAGCCTACCCCCTGACGGGGGGCGGAATCAGCCCCAGCATTTT.

The V call is TRBV7-9, the J call TRBJ2-7; D uncertain. Trimming stripped 5 bases from V and 2 bases from J, with 16 bases between. The CDR3 covers 15 residues. Germline loops: CDR1 SEHNR, CDR2 FQNEAQ (reference sequence). The CDR3 nucleotides are TGTGCCAGCAGCGCCGAGGCGAGAGAACCCTACGAGCAGTACTTC. This encodes CASSAEAREPYEQYF.

This chain joins TRBV2 and TRBJ1-5; 7 positions agree with TRBD1. Unmatched junction bases numbered 6, after V lost 7 bases and J lost 0 bases. CDR1 is SNHLY, CDR2 FYNNEI, per germline. The CDR3 consists of 15 residues. CDR3 DNA: TGTGCCAGCACAGACAGGGCATATAGCAATCAGCCCCAGCATTTT. As protein: CASTDRAYSNQPQHF. Full variable domain (outside the CDR3, taken from reference TRBV2 and TRBJ1-5): EPEVTQTPSHQVTQMGQEVILRCVPISNHLYFYWYRQILGQKVEFLVSFYNNEISEKSEIFDDQFSVERPDGSNFTLKIRSTKLEDSAMYFCASTDRAYSNQPQHFGDGTRLSIL.

In regard to this clone: The same CDR3 arises from other DNA sequences in this sample as well. The chain carries TRBV9 and TRBJ2-5; 7 bases align to TRBD1. CDR1 and CDR2 (germline): SGDLS, YYNGEE. The V gene end was trimmed by 0 bases and the J gene end by 4 bases; junction bases not matched to a gene: 3. The CDR3 is made up of 14 amino acids. Written as DNA, the CDR3 is TGTGCCAGCAGCGTAGGTGCAGGGGGAGAGACCCAGTACTTC. Protein: CASSVGAGGETQYF.

This clone showed up just once. This chain links TRBV4-1 with TRBJ2-1; D unresolved. V was shortened by 0 bases and J by 0 bases, with 9 bases between the two germline ends. CDR1 is MGHRA, CDR2 YSYEKL, per germline. CDR3 length equals 16 residues. CDR3 loop: CASSQDSKSSYNEQFF. The CDR3 coding sequence is TGCGCCAGCAGCCAAGATAGTAAGAGCTCCTACAATGAGCAGTTCTTC.

The genes are TRBV9 and TRBJ2-1, with 11 bases matching TRBD2. This CDR3 has 18 amino acids. Per the germline V gene, CDR1 is SGDLS and CDR2 is YYNGEE. J was trimmed by 6 bases and V by 1 base; bases with no gene match: 12. CDR3: CASSVPKNGTSGSNEQFF. In nucleotides, the CDR3 is TGTGCCAGCAGCGTACCAAAAAACGGGACTAGCGGTTCCAATGAGCAGTTCTTC.

The chain joins TRBV11-2 to TRBJ1-3; tentatively, D is TRBD1 (5 bases). Germline CDR1 reads SGHAT; CDR2 reads FQNNGV. This CDR3 region has 14 residues. V was pared by 7 bases and J by 7 bases, with 17 bases between. The CDR3 nucleotides are TGTGCCAGCACCTTCCTACGGGGGGGGAACACCATATATTTT. Protein product: CASTFLRGGNTIYF.

This sequence joins TRBV2 and TRBJ2-3; 7 positions match TRBD2. The germline V gene has CDR1 SNHLY and CDR2 FYNNEI. The V segment lost 4 bases and the J segment 2 bases; nucleotides outside the gene matches: 6. This CDR3 contains 15 residues. The CDR3 nucleotides read TGTGCCAGCAGTGCGACTAGCCCCAACACAGATACGCAGTATTTT. Translated: CASSATSPNTDTQYF.

V gene TRBV11-2 combines with J gene TRBJ2-7, with TRBD2 matching over 10 bases. This CDR3 is built from 16 residues. In germline, CDR1 is SGHAT, CDR2 FQNNGV. With 2 bases clipped from V and 0 bases from J, the junction kept 4 bases outside the gene matches. The CDR3 loop reads CASSLSGGGSSYEQYF. The CDR3 DNA reads as TGTGCCAGCAGCTTAAGCGGGGGGGGTAGCTCCTACGAGCAGTACTTC.

The chain uses TRBV6-5 and TRBJ2-6; TRBD1 is a possible D gene (6 bases). This CDR3 region has 14 residues. Germline lookup yields CDR1 MNHEY and CDR2 SVGAGI. Trimming took 11 bases from V and 0 from J, leaving 11 bases between them. Here the CDR3 DNA reads TGTGCCGGGGGACATGACTCTGGGGCCAACGTCCTGACTTTC. Its translation: CAGGHDSGANVLTF.